This TCR beta chain comes out of a study of T cell responses to AZD1222 COVID-19 vaccine. The study's findings and limits: Possibly, clonal diversity was underestimated; donors were largely white British and included more females.

In regard to this clone: Its antigen is as yet unknown.

V was cut by 2 bases and J by 5 bases, with 10 bases left in between. This CDR3 has 13 residues. Germline V CDR1 and CDR2: SNHLY, FYNNEI. Libraries were prepared by immunoSEQ multiplex PCR; TCRdb keeps only in-frame clonotypes and omits some of them. The profile covers some 120,000 clones, with 90% appearing a single time and roughly 4.2% taken by the ten largest. The specimen comprised peripheral blood, sampled 28 days after the second dose of the MenACWY control vaccine. The V call is TRBV2, the J call TRBJ2-7; no definite D call. The receptor comes from an adult who received the MenACWY meningococcal vaccine as a control. The CDR3 region is CASSELPRDEQYF. DNA of the CDR3: TGTGCCAGCAGTGAACTGCCTCGCGACGAGCAGTACTTC.